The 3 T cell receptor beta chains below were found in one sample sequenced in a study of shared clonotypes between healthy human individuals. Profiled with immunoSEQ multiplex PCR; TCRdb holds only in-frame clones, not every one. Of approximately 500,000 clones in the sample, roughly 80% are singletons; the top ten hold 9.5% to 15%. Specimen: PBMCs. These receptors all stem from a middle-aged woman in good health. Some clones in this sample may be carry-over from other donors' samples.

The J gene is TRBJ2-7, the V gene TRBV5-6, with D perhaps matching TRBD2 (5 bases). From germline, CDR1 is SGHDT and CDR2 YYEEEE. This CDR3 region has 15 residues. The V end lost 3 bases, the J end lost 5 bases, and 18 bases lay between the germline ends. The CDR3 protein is CASSSRDPPYHEQYF. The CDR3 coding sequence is TGTGCCAGCAGCTCCCGGGATCCTCCGTACCACGAGCAGTACTTC.

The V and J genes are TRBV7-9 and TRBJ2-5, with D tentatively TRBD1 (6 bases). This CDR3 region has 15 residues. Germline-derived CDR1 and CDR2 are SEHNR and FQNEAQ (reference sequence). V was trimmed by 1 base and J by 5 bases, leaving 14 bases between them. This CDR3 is CASSLEVTGLETQYF. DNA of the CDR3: TGTGCCAGCAGCTTAGAGGTGACAGGATTGGAGACCCAGTACTTC.

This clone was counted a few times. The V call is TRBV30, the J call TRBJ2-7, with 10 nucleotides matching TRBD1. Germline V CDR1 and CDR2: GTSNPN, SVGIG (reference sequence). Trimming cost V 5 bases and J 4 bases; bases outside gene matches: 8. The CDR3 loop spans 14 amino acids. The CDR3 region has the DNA TGTGCCTGGGCGCCGGGACAGGGGCGATACGAGCAGTACTTC. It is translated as CAWAPGQGRYEQYF.